These 2 T cell receptor beta chains were all obtained from the same sample, sequenced in a study of T cell repertoires in cytomegalovirus infection. No antigens are known for them. TCRdb recomputed calls from the reads with MiXCR, one row per CDR3 protein. The data show 350,000 to 400,000 distinct CDR3 sequences, roughly 36% seen once. The source material was cultured PBMCs, sampled from culture after CMV antigen stimulation. These receptors were obtained from a human donor in good health (CMV status not recorded). Some clones in this sample may be carry-over from other donors' samples.

The genes are TRBV19 and TRBJ1-6; 7 bases line up with TRBD1. CDR1 is LNHDA and CDR2 is SQIVND in the germline V gene (reference sequence). V lost 7 bases to trimming and J lost 7 bases; unmatched junction nucleotides: 7. This CDR3 region has 14 residues. The DNA for the CDR3 is TGTGCCAGTACCCTCGACAGGGACAATTCACCCCTCCACTTT. It encodes CASTLDRDNSPLHF.

This clonotype was observed a few times. The chain carries TRBV18 and TRBJ1-2, with no clear D. Trimming removed 0 bases from V and 7 bases from J, with 15 bases in between. The CDR3 extends over 15 amino acids. Germline lookup yields CDR1 KGHSH and CDR2 LQKENI. CDR3 nucleotides: TGTGCCAGCTCACCACCTTCGCAGGCAGCGCGTGGCTACACCTTC. Residues: CASSPPSQAARGYTF.